The clone carrying this T cell receptor beta chain was detected ten times or more. What it binds is unknown. Combining iRepertoire HTBI primers with Arm-PCR of CDR3 regions, the authors built TCR beta libraries. TCRdb re-called the multiplex PCR reads with MiXCR, one entry per CDR3 protein. The profile shows around 450,000 distinct CDR3 sequences, about 17% of them singletons. This record comes from a study of regulatory T cells in long-lasting Graves disease. Findings of the study overall: Favored usage of TRBV28, TRBJ1-2 and TRBJ2-5 was recorded in persistent disease. The study examined only peripheral blood, not thyroid tissue.

V lost 1 base to trimming and J lost 6 bases, with 9 bases between them. CDR1 LGHDT and CDR2 YNNKEL come from the germline V gene (reference sequence). This CDR3 spans 13 amino acids. The time point was: newly diagnosed GD, antithyroid drugs for less than 3 months. PBMC-extracted RNA yielded the TCR library. The same sample was also used in a study of T cells in Graves' hyperthyroidism and ophthalmopathy. That report notes: Newly diagnosed hyperthyroidism patients aged 18 to 65 years had disease lasting under 2 months.

The chain employs TRBV3-1 and TRBJ1-2; unclear D gene. The source of this sequence is a man in his forties with Graves disease. The sequences come from peripheral blood mononuclear cells (PBMCs), collected at new diagnosis, from a patient treated with antithyroid drugs. CDR3 nucleotides: TGTGCCAGCAGCCAAGCGGGTGGGGATGGCTACACCTTC. This gives the protein CASSQAGGDGYTF.